This T cell receptor beta chain was profiled in a study of HIV-infected patients and healthy controls. From the 5' RACE reads, TCRdb called clonotypes with MiXCR, one entry per CDR3 protein. The profile shows around 62,000 distinct CDR3 sequences, about 19% of them singletons. By proportion, this clonotype is medium-sized. The source material was CD4+ T cells from blood. The sequence derives from a human donor in good health.

The CDR3 bases are TGTGCCAGCAGTACAGACAGTCTCTCCTACAATGAGCAGTTCTTC. The encoded protein is CASSTDSLSYNEQFF. The V call is TRBV6-6, the J call TRBJ2-1, with D possibly TRBD1 on 5 matching bases. Trimming took off 5 bases at V and 0 bases at J, with 11 bases between the two ends. Germline V lookup: CDR1 MNHNY, CDR2 SVGAGI (reference sequence). The CDR3 has 15 residues.